This T cell receptor (beta chain) was identified in a study of T cell repertoires in cytomegalovirus infection. Overall study context: Public TCR beta signatures indicated both CMV infection and matching HLA type.

This clonotype was seen at least ten times. Its antigen is not identified. General study points: Dominating the ex vivo response were HLA-C-restricted CMV-specific TCR beta clonotypes. Individuals carrying CMV plus the relevant HLA were identified by cumulative frequency of public TCR beta families.

The junction had 10 bases not matched to a gene; V was cut back by 5 bases and J by 3 bases. The CDR3 covers 16 residues. Germline V gene sequence: CDR1 SGHAT, CDR2 FQNNGV. TCRdb reprocessed the reads with MiXCR, giving one entry per CDR3 protein. The table lists fewer than 300,000 distinct CDR3 sequences, about 26% of them singletons. This chain connects TRBV11-2 to TRBJ2-1; 7 nucleotides line up with TRBD2. Sequenced material: PBMCs. The sequence came from a human donor in good health (CMV status not recorded). Some clones in this sample may be carry-over from other donors' samples. The CDR3 region has the DNA TGTGCCAGCAGCCACGTGACTAGCACTTACTACAATGAGCAGTTCTTC. Its translation: CASSHVTSTYYNEQFF. The variable domain in full, completed from reference TRBV11-2 and TRBJ2-1, reads EAGVAQSPRYKIIEKRQSVAFWCNPISGHATLYWYQQILGQGPKLLIQFQNNGVVDDSQLPKDRFSAERLKGVDSTLKIQPAKLEDSAVYLCASSHVTSTYYNEQFFGPGTRLTVL.